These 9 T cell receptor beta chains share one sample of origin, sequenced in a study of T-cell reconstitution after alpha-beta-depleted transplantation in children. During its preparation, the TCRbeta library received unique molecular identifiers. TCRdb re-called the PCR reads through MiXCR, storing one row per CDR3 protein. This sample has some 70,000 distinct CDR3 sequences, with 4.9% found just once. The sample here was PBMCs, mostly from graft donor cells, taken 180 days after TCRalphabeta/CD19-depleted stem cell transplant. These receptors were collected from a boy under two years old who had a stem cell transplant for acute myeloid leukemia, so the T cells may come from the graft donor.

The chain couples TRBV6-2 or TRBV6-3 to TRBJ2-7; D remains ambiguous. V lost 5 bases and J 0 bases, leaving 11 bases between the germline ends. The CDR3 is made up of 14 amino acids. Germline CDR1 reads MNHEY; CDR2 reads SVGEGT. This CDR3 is CASSPLVASYEQYF. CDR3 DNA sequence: TGTGCCAGCAGTCCCCTAGTAGCCTCCTACGAGCAGTACTTC.

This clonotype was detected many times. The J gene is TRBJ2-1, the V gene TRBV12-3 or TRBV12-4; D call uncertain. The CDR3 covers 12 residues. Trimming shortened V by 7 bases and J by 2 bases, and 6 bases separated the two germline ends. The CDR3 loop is CASTDPYNEQFF. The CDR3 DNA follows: TGTGCCAGCACCGATCCCTACAATGAGCAGTTCTTC.

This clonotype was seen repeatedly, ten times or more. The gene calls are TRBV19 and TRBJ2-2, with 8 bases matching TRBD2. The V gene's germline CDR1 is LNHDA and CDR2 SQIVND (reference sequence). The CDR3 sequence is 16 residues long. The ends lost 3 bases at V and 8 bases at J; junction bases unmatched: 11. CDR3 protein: CASSMMGLGVSGELFF. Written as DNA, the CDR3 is TGTGCCAGTAGTATGATGGGACTAGGAGTTTCTGGGGAGCTGTTTTTT.

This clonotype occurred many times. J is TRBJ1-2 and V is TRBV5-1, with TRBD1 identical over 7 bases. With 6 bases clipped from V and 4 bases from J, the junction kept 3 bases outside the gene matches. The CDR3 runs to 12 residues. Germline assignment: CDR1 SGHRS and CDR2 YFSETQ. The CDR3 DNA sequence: TGCGCCAGCACGGACAGGAGCTATGGCTACACCTTC. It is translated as CASTDRSYGYTF. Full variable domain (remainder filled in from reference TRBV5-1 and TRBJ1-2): KAGVTQTPRYLIKTRGQQVTLSCSPISGHRSVSWYQQTPGQGLQFLFEYFSETQRNKGNFPGRFSGRQFSNSRSEMNVSTLELGDSALYLCASTDRSYGYTFGSGTRLTVV.

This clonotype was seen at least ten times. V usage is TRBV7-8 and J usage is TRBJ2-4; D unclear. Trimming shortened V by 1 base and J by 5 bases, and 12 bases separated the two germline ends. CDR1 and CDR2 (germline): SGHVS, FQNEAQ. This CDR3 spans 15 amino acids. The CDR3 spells CASSLVWAEENIQYF. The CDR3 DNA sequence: TGTGCCAGCAGCTTAGTTTGGGCTGAGGAAAACATTCAGTACTTC.

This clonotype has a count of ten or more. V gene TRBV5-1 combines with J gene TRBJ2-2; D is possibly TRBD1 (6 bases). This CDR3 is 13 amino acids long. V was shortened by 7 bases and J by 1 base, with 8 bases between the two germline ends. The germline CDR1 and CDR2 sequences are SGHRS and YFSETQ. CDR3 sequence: CASLDRNTGELFF. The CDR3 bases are TGCGCCAGCTTGGACAGGAACACCGGGGAGCTGTTTTTT.

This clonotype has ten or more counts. The CDR3 loop is CASSQARGEKLFF. Written as DNA, the CDR3 is TGCGCCAGCAGCCAAGCCCGGGGAGAAAAACTGTTTTTT. This rearrangement joins TRBV4-1 to TRBJ1-4; D is unresolved. The CDR3 has 13 residues. Germline CDR1 reads MGHRA; CDR2 reads YSYEKL. Trimming shortened V by 1 base and J by 8 bases, and 8 bases separated the two germline ends.

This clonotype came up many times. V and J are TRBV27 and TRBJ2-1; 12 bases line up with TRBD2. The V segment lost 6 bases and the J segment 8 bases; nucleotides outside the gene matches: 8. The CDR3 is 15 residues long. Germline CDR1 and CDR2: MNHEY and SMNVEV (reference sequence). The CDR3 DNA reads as TGTGCCAGCAGGGCGCTAGCGGGGGGGCCGTATGAGCAGTTCTTC. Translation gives CASRALAGGPYEQFF.

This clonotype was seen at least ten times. Here the CDR3 reads CATSRDGGDTDTQYF. In DNA form, the CDR3 reads TGTGCCACCAGCAGAGATGGGGGCGACACAGATACGCAGTATTTT. The V call is TRBV15, the J call TRBJ2-3, with a possible D match to TRBD1 (6 bases). Germline-derived CDR1 and CDR2 are LNHNV and YYDKDF (reference sequence). The CDR3 is 15 residues long. The V end was cut by 0 bases, the J end by 2 bases, with 9 bases between.